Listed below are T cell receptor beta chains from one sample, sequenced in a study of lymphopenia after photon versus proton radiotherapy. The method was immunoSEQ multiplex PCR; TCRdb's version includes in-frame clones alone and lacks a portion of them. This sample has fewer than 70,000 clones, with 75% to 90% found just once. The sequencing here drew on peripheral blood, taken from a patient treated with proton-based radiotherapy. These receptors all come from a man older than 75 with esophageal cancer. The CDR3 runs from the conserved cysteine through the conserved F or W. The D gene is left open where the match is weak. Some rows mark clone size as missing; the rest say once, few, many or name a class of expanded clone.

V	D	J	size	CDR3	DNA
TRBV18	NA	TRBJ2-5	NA	CASSPGVDSQETQYF	TGTGCCAGCTCACCAGGGGTGGACAGCCAAGAGACCCAGTACTTC
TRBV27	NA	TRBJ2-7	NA	CASSPPPGRIDYEQYF	TGTGCCAGCAGTCCGCCCCCGGGACGCATCGACTACGAGCAGTACTTC
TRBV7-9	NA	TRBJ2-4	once	CASSPEGGAKNIQYF	TGTGCCAGCAGCCCGGAAGGAGGGGCCAAAAACATTCAGTACTTC
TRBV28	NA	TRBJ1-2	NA	CASSLATAYYGYTF	TGTGCCAGCAGTTTAGCCACAGCTTACTATGGCTACACCTTC
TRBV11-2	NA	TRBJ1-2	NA	CASSLGQGFNYGYTF	TGTGCCAGCAGCTTAGGGCAGGGTTTTAACTATGGCTACACCTTC
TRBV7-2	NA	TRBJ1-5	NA	CASSSTNQPQHF	TGTGCCAGCAGCTCCACCAATCAGCCCCAGCATTTT
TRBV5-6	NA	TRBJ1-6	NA	CASSWGKVNSPLHF	TGTGCCAGCAGCTGGGGGAAAGTAAATTCACCCCTCCACTTT
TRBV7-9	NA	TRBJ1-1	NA	CASSPVEAFF	TGTGCCAGCAGCCCCGTTGAAGCTTTCTTT
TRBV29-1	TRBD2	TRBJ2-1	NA	CSAGTSRSSYNEQFF	TGCAGCGCCGGGACTAGCAGGAGCTCCTACAATGAGCAGTTCTTC
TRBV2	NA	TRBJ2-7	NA	CASGLLYEQYF	TGTGCCAGCGGATTGCTCTACGAGCAGTACTTC
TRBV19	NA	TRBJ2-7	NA	CASSPQVRVSYEQYF	TGTGCCAGTAGTCCCCAGGTGCGAGTCTCCTACGAGCAGTACTTC
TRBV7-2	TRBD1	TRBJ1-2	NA	CASSSDRRYGYTF	TGTGCCAGCAGCTCGGACAGGCGTTATGGCTACACCTTC
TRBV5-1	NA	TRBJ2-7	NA	CASRGAEPPYEQYF	TGCGCCAGCCGTGGTGCGGAGCCCCCTTACGAGCAGTACTTC
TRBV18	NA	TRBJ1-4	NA	CASSPPTGINEKLFF	TGTGCCAGCTCACCACCGACGGGCATCAATGAAAAACTGTTTTTT
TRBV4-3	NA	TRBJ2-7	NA	CASSLGAQGGYEQYF	TGCGCCAGCAGCCTTGGGGCGCAGGGGGGATACGAGCAGTACTTC
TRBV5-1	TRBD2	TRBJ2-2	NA	CASSPGILRLAANTGELFF	TGCGCCAGCAGCCCCGGTATCCTGCGACTAGCAGCGAACACCGGGGAGCTGTTTTTT
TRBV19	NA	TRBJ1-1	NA	CASVRAPTEAFF	TGTGCCAGTGTGAGGGCCCCCACTGAAGCTTTCTTT
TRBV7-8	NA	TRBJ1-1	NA	CASSLSGPGMAFF	TGTGCCAGCAGCTTATCAGGGCCGGGTATGGCTTTCTTT
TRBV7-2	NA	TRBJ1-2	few	CASSAFAAELNYGYTF	TGTGCCAGCAGCGCCTTCGCGGCAGAACTAAACTATGGCTACACCTTC
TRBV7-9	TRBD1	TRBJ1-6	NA	CASRSLGTGGNSPLHF	TGTGCCAGCAGATCACTCGGGACAGGGGGAAATTCACCCCTCCACTTT
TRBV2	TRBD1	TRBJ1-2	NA	CASTYGTGGSGYTF	TGTGCCAGCACCTACGGGACAGGGGGTAGCGGCTACACCTTC
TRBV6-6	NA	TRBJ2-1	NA	CASRRLNPKDEQFF	TGTGCCAGCAGACGCCTTAACCCCAAGGATGAGCAGTTCTTC
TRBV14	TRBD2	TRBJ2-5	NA	CASSQVSASGRETQYF	TGTGCCAGCAGCCAAGTGTCGGCTAGCGGGAGGGAGACCCAGTACTTC
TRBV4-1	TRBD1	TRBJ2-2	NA	CASSQSFGTENTGELFF	TGCGCCAGCAGCCAAAGCTTCGGGACAGAGAACACCGGGGAGCTGTTTTTT
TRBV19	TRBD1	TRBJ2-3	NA	CASSIADRGGDTQYF	TGTGCCAGTAGTATAGCGGACAGGGGGGGAGATACACAGTATTTT
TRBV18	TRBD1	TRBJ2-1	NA	CASSRDRGSYNEQFF	TGTGCCAGCTCACGGGACAGGGGTTCCTACAATGAGCAGTTCTTC
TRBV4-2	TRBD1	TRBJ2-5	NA	CASSQGQGEEETQYF	TGTGCCAGCAGCCAAGGACAGGGGGAGGAGGAGACCCAGTACTTC
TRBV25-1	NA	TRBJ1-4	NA	CASRDSRGVSEKLFF	TGTGCCAGCAGGGATTCCCGGGGGGTCTCTGAAAAACTGTTTTTT
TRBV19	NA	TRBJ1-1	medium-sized	CASSIGGVTEAFF	TGTGCCAGTAGTATAGGCGGGGTCACTGAAGCTTTCTTT
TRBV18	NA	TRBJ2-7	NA	CASSPHTDSYEQYF	TGTGCCAGCTCACCGCACACAGACTCCTACGAGCAGTACTTC
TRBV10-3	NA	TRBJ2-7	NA	CAISSSGTYEQYF	TGTGCCATCAGTTCAAGTGGGACCTACGAGCAGTACTTC
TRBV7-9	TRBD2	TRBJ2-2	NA	CAITGLAGGDTGELFF	TGTGCCATCACGGGACTAGCGGGAGGGGACACCGGGGAGCTGTTTTTT
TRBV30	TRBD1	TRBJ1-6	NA	CAGDRGMGSPLHF	TGTGCCGGGGACAGGGGTATGGGGTCACCCCTCCACTTT
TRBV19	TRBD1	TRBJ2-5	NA	CASSIEGTGLETQYF	TGTGCCAGTAGTATAGAGGGGACAGGGTTAGAGACCCAGTACTTC
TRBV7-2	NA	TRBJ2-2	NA	CASSLVPAGAPTGELFF	TGTGCCAGCAGCTTAGTTCCTGCAGGGGCCCCCACCGGGGAGCTGTTTTTT
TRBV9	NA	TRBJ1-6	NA	CASSVAGGGNSPLHF	TGTGCCAGCAGCGTAGCGGGGGGCGGGAATTCACCCCTCCACTTT
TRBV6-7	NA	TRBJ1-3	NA	CASEQGHSGNTIYF	TGTGCCAGCGAGCAGGGGCACTCTGGAAACACCATATATTTT
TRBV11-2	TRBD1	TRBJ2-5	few	CASSSSPGTGGGKTETQYF	TGTGCCAGCAGCTCTAGTCCCGGGACAGGGGGCGGTAAGACAGAGACCCAGTACTTC
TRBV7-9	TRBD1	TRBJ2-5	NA	CASSLLGTGIETQYF	TGTGCCAGCAGCCTGCTGGGGACAGGGATTGAGACCCAGTACTTC
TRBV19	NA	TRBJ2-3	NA	CASAVAPSIGDTQYF	TGTGCCAGTGCAGTGGCCCCGTCTATTGGGGATACGCAGTATTTT
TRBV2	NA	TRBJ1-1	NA	CASTVEGIATEAFF	TGTGCCAGTACAGTGGAGGGGATTGCGACTGAAGCTTTCTTT
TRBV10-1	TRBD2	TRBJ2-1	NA	CASSTSGENNEQFF	TGCGCCAGTTCGACTAGCGGGGAAAACAATGAGCAGTTCTTC
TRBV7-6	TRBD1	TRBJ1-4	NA	CASSQTGGARKKLFF	TGTGCCAGCAGTCAAACAGGGGGCGCAAGGAAAAAACTGTTTTTT
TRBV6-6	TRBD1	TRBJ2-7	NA	CASSQTGTGASEQYF	TGTGCCAGCAGTCAGACCGGGACAGGGGCGAGCGAGCAGTACTTC
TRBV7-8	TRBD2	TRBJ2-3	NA	CASSKREGHGDTQYF	TGTGCCAGCAGCAAGCGGGAGGGCCATGGAGATACGCAGTATTTT
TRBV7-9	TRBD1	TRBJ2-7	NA	CASSLSRTGDEQYF	TGTGCCAGCAGCTTATCACGGACAGGGGATGAGCAGTACTTC